The following is a TCR beta chain sequence with its context. This sample is drawn from a study of blood T cell repertoires in COVID-19. Participants were aged about 18 to 95 years, lived in 20 to 25 US areas, and enrolled virtually. Each recovered donor of Cohort 3 presented with two negative PCRs, clearance, or symptom resolution. The CDR3 spans 13 residues. Germline V gives CDR1 SGHVS, CDR2 FNYEAQ. Trimming left V 1 base short and J 7 bases short, with 10 bases between. The method was immunoSEQ multiplex PCR; TCRdb's version includes in-frame clones alone and lacks a portion of them. The data contain fewer than 350,000 clones, roughly 90% of them singletons.

The genes are TRBV7-6 and TRBJ1-2; a possible D gene is TRBD1 (5 bases). The TCR sequence derives from a middle-aged woman who had recovered from COVID-19. Input material: PBMCs or T cells enriched from blood (not recorded which). This CDR3 is CASSLGQGGGYTF. DNA of the CDR3: TGTGCCAGCAGCTTAGGGCAGGGTGGTGGCTACACCTTC. The full variable domain, rest sourced from reference TRBV7-6 and TRBJ1-2, is GAGVSQSPRYKVTKRGQDVALRCDPISGHVSLYWYRQALGQGPEFLTYFNYEAQQDKSGLPNDRFSAERPEGSISTLTIQRTEQRDSAMYRCASSLGQGGGYTFGSGTRLTVV.